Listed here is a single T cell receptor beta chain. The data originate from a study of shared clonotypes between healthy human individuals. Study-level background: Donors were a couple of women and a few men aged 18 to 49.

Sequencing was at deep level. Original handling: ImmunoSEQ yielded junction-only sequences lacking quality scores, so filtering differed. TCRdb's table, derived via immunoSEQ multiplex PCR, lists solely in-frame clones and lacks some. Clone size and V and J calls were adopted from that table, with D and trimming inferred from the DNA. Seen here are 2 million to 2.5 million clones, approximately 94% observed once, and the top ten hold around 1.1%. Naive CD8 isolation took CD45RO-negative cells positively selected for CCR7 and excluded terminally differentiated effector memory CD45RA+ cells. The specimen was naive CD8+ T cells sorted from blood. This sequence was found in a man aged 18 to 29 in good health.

In nucleotides, the CDR3 is TGCGCCAGCAGCCAAGGAGTAGGAGAACTAGCGGTTAACACCGGGGAGCTGTTTTTT. This translates into CASSQGVGELAVNTGELFF. The J gene is TRBJ2-2, the V gene TRBV4-1; 8 bases fit TRBD2. The CDR3 is 19 amino acids. The trim removed 1 base at V and 2 bases at J, leaving 12 bases unmatched. CDR1 is MGHRA and CDR2 is YSYEKL in the germline V gene.